This T cell receptor beta chain was documented in a study of synovial regulatory T cells in juvenile arthritis. This CDR3 has 14 residues. Only the protein sequence is given. The V gene's germline CDR1 is MNHNS and CDR2 SASEGT. Assay: immunoSEQ multiplex PCR; the TCRdb copy retains only in-frame clones and omits some. Its clone listing holds under 10,000 clones. The chain carries TRBV6-1 and TRBJ1-5; TCRdb's D call, TRBD1, is unchecked because there is no DNA. The origin of this receptor is a donor between 2 and 35 years old with juvenile idiopathic arthritis. Sequences were obtained from Treg cells from blood. Subset meaning: remaining (HLA-DR-negative) circulating blood Treg cells. The CDR3 sequence: CASSDQGKGQPQHF.